This T cell receptor beta chain originates from a study of identical twins. The length of the CDR3 is 16 residues. Germline V gene lookup returns CDR1 SGHAT and CDR2 FQNNGV. J gave up 6 bases and V 5 bases, and 15 bases lay outside the gene matches. This clonotype was detected a few times. A single record per CDR3 protein comes from TCRdb applying MiXCR to the 5' RACE reads. The profile shows 450,000 or so distinct CDR3 sequences, 13% to 15% of them singletons. This sample was shared with a second study, whose subject was yellow fever vaccine responses in identical twins.

This TCR derives from a woman aged 18-29 years in good health. Source material: CD4+ T cells sorted from blood. The chain links TRBV11-2 to TRBJ2-7; 8 nucleotides agree with TRBD2. The DNA of the CDR3 is TGTGCCAGCAGCACCTGGACTAGCAGCCGAACCTCCGAGCAGTACTTC. This encodes CASSTWTSSRTSEQYF.